This T cell receptor (beta chain) was captured by sequencing in a study of T cell responses to AZD1222 COVID-19 vaccine. Overall study: Recipients boosted at about 4 weeks or about 12 weeks are pooled.

There are a few counts of this clone. What it recognizes is unknown. With 3 bases removed from V and 6 bases from J, the gap between germline ends came to 9 bases. Germline V gene sequence: CDR1 SGHVS, CDR2 FQNEAQ. The CDR3 is made up of 13 amino acids. Study conclusions and caveats: Baseline serostatus was positive in only six AZD1222 recipients. Clonal diversity was possibly underestimated, and the donors were mostly white British, with more females.

Measured with immunoSEQ multiplex PCR; TCRdb has only the in-frame clones, and not every one. The sample contains fewer than 150,000 clones, 85% to 95% of which appear only once. The source was peripheral blood, collected on day 0 of AZD1222 vaccination. The clonotype was recovered from an adult in good health. The rearrangement links TRBV7-8 to TRBJ1-5; D remains ambiguous. CDR3 loop: CASSFNLLQPQHF. The CDR3 DNA reads as TGTGCCAGCAGCTTTAATCTACTTCAGCCCCAGCATTTT.